This T cell receptor beta chain was obtained from a study of blood T cell repertoires in COVID-19. V lost 3 bases to trimming and J lost 3 bases, with 14 bases between them. Germline V gene sequence: CDR1 SNHLY, CDR2 FYNNEI. CDR3 size: 15 residues. Clones were read by immunoSEQ multiplex PCR, and TCRdb kept only the in-frame ones, dropping some. The table records about 76,000 clones, 85% of them present only once. The chain employs TRBV2 and TRBJ1-1, with D hard to call. The sample comprised peripheral blood. The source of this sequence is a man between 60 and 70 years old with COVID-19, enrolled during active disease. The chain's CDR3 is CASSEHDPRDTEAFF. The CDR3 region has the DNA TGTGCCAGCAGTGAGCACGACCCGCGGGACACTGAAGCTTTCTTT.